The clone carrying this T cell receptor (beta chain) was seen ten or more times. Its antigen remains unknown. The V gene lost 7 bases and the J gene lost 8 bases, with 8 bases spanning the gap. This CDR3 contains 10 residues. CDR1 is MNHNY, CDR2 SVGAGI, per germline (reference sequence). TCRdb passed the 5' RACE reads through MiXCR, listing each CDR3 protein once. The repertoire includes more than 45,000 distinct CDR3 sequences, about 4% of them detected once, and about 3% sits in the top ten. The entry originates in a study of neurological immune-mediated disorders. Study observations and caveats: No sharing of CDR3 amino acid sequences was observed among expanded clones across subjects, suggesting private repertoires in all groups. The greatest TCR clonal expansion occurred in HTLV-1-associated myelopathy and the least in multiple sclerosis, which fell below healthy controls.

Sequenced input: PBMCs. The sequence came from a man aged 45 to 65 with multiple sclerosis. The chain recombines TRBV6-6 with TRBJ1-2, with unresolved D. CDR3 in DNA: TGTGCCAGCAAGAAAGGAGGCTACACCTTC. It is translated as CASKKGGYTF.